The next 14 T cell receptor beta chains were all read from a single sample in a study of T cell changes during pregnancy in multiple sclerosis. The assay was immunoSEQ multiplex PCR, and TCRdb's table has in-frame clones only and misses some. The sample includes about 40,000 clones, approximately 90% of them seen just once. Sequencing used CD4+ T cells from peripheral blood mononuclear cells, obtained in the first trimester of pregnancy. These receptors came from a female donor with multiple sclerosis, enrolled in a pregnancy study.

This clone was picked up one time. This chain connects TRBV4-2 to TRBJ2-1; 13 bases match TRBD2. This CDR3 contains 16 residues. Looked up from germline, CDR1 is LGHNA and CDR2 is YNFKEQ. J gave up 7 bases and V 4 bases, and 7 bases lay outside the gene matches. CDR3 amino acids: CASSREGTSGANEQFF. CDR3 sequence (DNA): TGTGCCAGCAGCCGGGAGGGGACTAGCGGGGCTAATGAGCAGTTCTTC.

This clone has just one count. The chain is built from TRBV10-2 and TRBJ2-1; 7 bases are a match to TRBD2. The trim removed 8 bases at V and 0 bases at J, leaving 1 base unmatched. The CDR3 is made up of 13 amino acids. Germline loops: CDR1 WSHSY, CDR2 SAAADI. The CDR3, as DNA: TGCGCCAGCGGCGGGAGCTCCTACAATGAGCAGTTCTTC. This gives the protein CASGGSSYNEQFF.

The chain carries TRBV18 and TRBJ1-4, with 8 bases fitting TRBD1. J lost 7 bases, V lost 2 bases, and 3 bases had no gene match. Germline loops: CDR1 KGHSH, CDR2 LQKENI. This CDR3 is built from 14 residues. CDR3 in amino acids: CASSPIRGPEKLFF. In DNA form, the CDR3 reads TGTGCCAGCTCACCAATCAGGGGGCCTGAAAAACTGTTTTTT.

The chain employs TRBV13 and TRBJ2-7; TRBD1 matches at 7 bases. The germline V gene encodes CDR1 PRHDT and CDR2 FYEKMQ (reference sequence). This CDR3 contains 18 residues. V lost 7 bases and J lost 2; bases outside the gene matches: 20. Written as DNA, the CDR3 is TGTGCCAGCACCCTTAGTAGGGGACAGAATAGGCTCACCTACGAGCAGTACTTC. Encoded protein: CASTLSRGQNRLTYEQYF. Full variable domain (missing parts from reference TRBV13 and TRBJ2-7): AAGVIQSPRHLIKEKRETATLKCYPIPRHDTVYWYQQGPGQDPQFLISFYEKMQSDKGSIPDRFSAQQFSDYHSELNMSSLELGDSALYFCASTLSRGQNRLTYEQYFGPGTRLTVT.

The chain links TRBV10-3 to TRBJ1-1, with a possible D match to TRBD1 (6 bases). The length of the CDR3 is 14 residues. Germline V gene data show CDR1 as ENHRY and CDR2 as SYGVKD. V was pared by 2 bases and J by 4 bases, with 11 bases between. The CDR3 coding sequence is TGTGCCATCAGTGAGCCGACAGGTTCCACTGAAGCTTTCTTT. The encoded protein is CAISEPTGSTEAFF.

The chain combines TRBV4-3 with TRBJ2-5, with 10 bases matching TRBD2. CDR1 LGHNA and CDR2 YSLEER come from the germline V gene. This CDR3 spans 18 amino acids. The ends lost 1 base at V and 5 bases at J; junction bases unmatched: 13. This chain's CDR3 is CASSQAVPSGGAGETQYF. In DNA form, the CDR3 reads TGCGCCAGCAGCCAAGCGGTCCCCAGCGGGGGGGCCGGGGAGACCCAGTACTTC.

The chain employs TRBV7-9 and TRBJ2-3; 11 bases are shared with TRBD2. Germline V gene sequence: CDR1 SEHNR, CDR2 FQNEAQ (reference sequence). With 5 bases clipped from V and 4 bases from J, the junction kept 5 bases outside the gene matches. CDR3 length: 15 residues. As DNA, the CDR3 is TGTGCCAGCAGCCTTACTAGCGGGAGTGCAGATACGCAGTATTTT. Protein: CASSLTSGSADTQYF.

The chain combines TRBV5-6 with TRBJ2-2; 7 positions match TRBD1. The CDR3 runs 15 residues. Germline V gene data show CDR1 as SGHDT and CDR2 as YYEEEE. V trimming: 3 bases; J trimming: 1 base; junction bases outside the gene matches: 3. The CDR3, as DNA: TGTGCCAGCAGCTCCGGGACAGTGAACACCGGGGAGCTGTTTTTT. This codes for CASSSGTVNTGELFF.

The chain employs TRBV6-1 and TRBJ1-4; TRBD1 might be the D (6 bases). The CDR3 sequence is 16 residues long. Germline-derived CDR1 and CDR2 are MNHNS and SASEGT. Trimming removed 2 bases at V and 1 base at J, with 11 bases between. The CDR3 protein is CASSERGSVTNEKLFF. CDR3 in DNA: TGTGCCAGCAGTGAAAGGGGGTCAGTAACTAATGAAAAACTGTTTTTT.

V usage is TRBV6-5 and J usage is TRBJ2-7; TRBD2 agrees at 7 bases. The trim removed 0 bases at V and 2 bases at J, leaving 4 bases unmatched. CDR3 length equals 15 residues. Germline CDR1 and CDR2: MNHEY and SVGAGI. This CDR3 reads CASSYSSLAAYEQYF. Written as DNA, the CDR3 is TGTGCCAGCAGTTACTCGAGTCTAGCGGCCTACGAGCAGTACTTC.

This clone was detected only once. The chain links TRBV6-6 to TRBJ2-7; TRBD1 matches at 7 bases. The germline gives CDR1 MNHNY, CDR2 SVGAGI (reference sequence). The V segment lost 0 bases and the J segment 7 bases; nucleotides outside the gene matches: 12. The CDR3 is made up of 16 amino acids. The chain's CDR3 is CASSYSSSGGSREQYF. The CDR3 nucleotides are TGTGCCAGCAGTTACTCCAGCTCAGGGGGATCGCGGGAGCAGTACTTC.

The chain uses TRBV7-2 and TRBJ2-3; D not certain. Trimming removed 3 bases at V and 0 bases at J, with 10 bases between. From germline, CDR1 is SGHTA and CDR2 FQGNSA. This CDR3 contains 15 residues. The CDR3 loop is CASSFQALSTDTQYF. The CDR3 DNA follows: TGTGCCAGCAGCTTCCAAGCACTGAGCACAGATACGCAGTATTTT.

V usage is TRBV7-9 and J usage is TRBJ2-7; D possibly corresponds to TRBD2 (6 bases). This CDR3 region has 12 residues. Per germline, CDR1 SEHNR and CDR2 FQNEAQ (reference sequence). V was shortened by 5 bases and J by 3 bases, with 8 bases between the two germline ends. CDR3 amino acids: CASSPGGYEQYF. The CDR3 region has the DNA TGTGCCAGCAGCCCCGGGGGCTACGAGCAGTACTTC.

The chain links TRBV15 to TRBJ2-1, with D possibly being TRBD2 (6 bases). Between the trimmed V and J ends, which lost 0 bases and 8 bases, there was a span of 17 bases. Germline V gives CDR1 LNHNV, CDR2 YYDKDF (reference sequence). This CDR3 spans 16 amino acids. The CDR3 reads CATSRDRSLWGDEQFF. The CDR3, as DNA: TGTGCCACCAGCAGAGATAGAAGTTTGTGGGGGGATGAGCAGTTCTTC.